The clone carrying this T cell receptor (beta chain) was detected once. Its antigen is unknown. The germline V and J ends were trimmed by 0 bases and 8 bases, with 17 bases remaining between them. This CDR3 is built from 16 residues. Germline CDR1 SGHRS, CDR2 YFSETQ. The data were taken from a study of cytomegalovirus exposure and HLA in healthy donors. Regarding the study as a whole: As immune exposure information, only CMV serostatus was available. TCR beta sequences reportedly predicted most subjects' HLA-A and HLA-B alleles accurately.

PCR amplification relied on 60 Vbeta primers (plus 13 Jbeta primers). Data came from immunoSEQ multiplex PCR; TCRdb stores just in-frame clones and leaves some out. The table includes 100,000 to 150,000 clones, 65% to 85% detected once. Sample: PBMCs. The gene calls are TRBV5-1 and TRBJ1-4; D perhaps matches TRBD1 (5 bases). The sequence derives from a woman between 40 and 50 years old in good health and CMV-seronegative. The CDR3 is CASSLAFQGGGEKLFF. The CDR3 bases are TGCGCCAGCAGCTTGGCTTTTCAGGGAGGAGGGGAAAAACTGTTTTTT.